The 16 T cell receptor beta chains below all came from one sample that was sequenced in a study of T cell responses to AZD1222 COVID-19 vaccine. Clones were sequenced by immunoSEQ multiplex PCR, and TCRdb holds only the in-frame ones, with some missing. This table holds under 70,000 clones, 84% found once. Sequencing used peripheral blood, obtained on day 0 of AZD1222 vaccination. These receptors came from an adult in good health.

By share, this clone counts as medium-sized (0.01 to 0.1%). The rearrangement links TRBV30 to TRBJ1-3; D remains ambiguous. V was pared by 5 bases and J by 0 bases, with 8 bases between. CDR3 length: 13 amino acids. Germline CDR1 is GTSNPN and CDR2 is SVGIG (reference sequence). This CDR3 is CAWDPGSGNTIYF. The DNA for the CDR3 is TGTGCCTGGGACCCGGGCTCTGGAAACACCATATATTTT. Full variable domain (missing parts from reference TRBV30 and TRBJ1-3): SQTIHQWPATLVQPVGSPLSLECTVEGTSNPNLYWYRQAAGRGLQLLFYSVGIGQISSEVPQNLSASRPQDRQFILSSKKLLLSDSGFYLCAWDPGSGNTIYFGEGSWLTVV.

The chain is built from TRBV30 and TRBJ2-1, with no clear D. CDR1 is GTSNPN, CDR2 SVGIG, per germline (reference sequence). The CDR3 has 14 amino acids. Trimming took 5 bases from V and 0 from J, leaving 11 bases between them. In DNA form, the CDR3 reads TGTGCCTGGGATGCAGAACCCTCCTACAATGAGCAGTTCTTC. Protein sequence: CAWDAEPSYNEQFF.

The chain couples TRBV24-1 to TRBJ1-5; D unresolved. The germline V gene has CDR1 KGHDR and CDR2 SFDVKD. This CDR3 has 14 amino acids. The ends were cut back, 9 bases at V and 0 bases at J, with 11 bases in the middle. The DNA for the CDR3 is TGTGCCACCGCCCGGGAGTCTAGCAATCAGCCCCAGCATTTT. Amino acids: CATARESSNQPQHF.

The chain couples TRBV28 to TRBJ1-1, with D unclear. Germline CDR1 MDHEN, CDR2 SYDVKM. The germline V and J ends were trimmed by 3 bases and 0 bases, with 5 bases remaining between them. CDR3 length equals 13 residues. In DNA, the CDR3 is TGTGCCAGCAGTTTTCATATGAACACTGAAGCTTTCTTT. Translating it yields CASSFHMNTEAFF.

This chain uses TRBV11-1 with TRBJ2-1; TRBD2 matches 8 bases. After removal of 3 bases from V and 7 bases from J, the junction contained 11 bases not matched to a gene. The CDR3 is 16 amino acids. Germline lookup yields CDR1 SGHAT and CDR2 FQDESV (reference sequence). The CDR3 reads CASSLGGRPPRNEQFF. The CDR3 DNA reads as TGTGCCAGCAGCTTGGGCGGGAGGCCCCCCCGGAATGAGCAGTTCTTC.

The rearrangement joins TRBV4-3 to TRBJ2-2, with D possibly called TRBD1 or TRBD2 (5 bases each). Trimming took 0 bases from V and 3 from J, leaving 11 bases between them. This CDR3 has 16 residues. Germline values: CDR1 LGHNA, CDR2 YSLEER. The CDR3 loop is CASSQDEGLDTGELFF. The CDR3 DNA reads TGCGCCAGCAGCCAAGATGAGGGGTTAGACACCGGGGAGCTGTTTTTT.

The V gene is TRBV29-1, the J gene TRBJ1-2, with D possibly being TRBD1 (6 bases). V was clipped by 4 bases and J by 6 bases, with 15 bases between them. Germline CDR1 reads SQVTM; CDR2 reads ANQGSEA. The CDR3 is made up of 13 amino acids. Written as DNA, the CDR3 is TGCAGCGTTGGTTTACCGGACAGCCATGGCTACACCTTC. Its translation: CSVGLPDSHGYTF.

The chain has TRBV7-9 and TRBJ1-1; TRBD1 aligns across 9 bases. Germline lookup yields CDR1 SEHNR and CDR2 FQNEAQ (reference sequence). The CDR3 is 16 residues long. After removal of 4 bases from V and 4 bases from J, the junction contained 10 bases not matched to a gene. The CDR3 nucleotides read TGTGCCAGCAGCTCGACTTTGACAGGGGGAGGCACTGAAGCTTTCTTT. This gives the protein CASSSTLTGGGTEAFF. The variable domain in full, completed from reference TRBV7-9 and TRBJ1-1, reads DTGVSQNPRHKITKRGQNVTFRCDPISEHNRLYWYRQTLGQGPEFLTYFQNEAQLEKSRLLSDRFSAERPKGSFSTLEIQRTEQGDSAMYLCASSSTLTGGGTEAFFGQGTRLTVV.

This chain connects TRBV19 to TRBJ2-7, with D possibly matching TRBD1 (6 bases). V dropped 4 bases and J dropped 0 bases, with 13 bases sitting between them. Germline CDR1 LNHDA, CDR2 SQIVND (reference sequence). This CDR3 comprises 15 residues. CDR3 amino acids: CASSTGQWSSYEQYF. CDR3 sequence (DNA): TGTGCCAGTAGTACCGGACAGTGGAGCTCCTACGAGCAGTACTTC.

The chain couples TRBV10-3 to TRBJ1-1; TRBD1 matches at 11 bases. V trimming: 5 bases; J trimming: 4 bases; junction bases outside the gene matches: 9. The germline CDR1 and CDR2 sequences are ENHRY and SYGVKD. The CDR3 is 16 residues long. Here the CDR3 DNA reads TGTGCCATCAGTACCCGCGGACAGGGGGCGAGCACTGAAGCTTTCTTT. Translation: CAISTRGQGASTEAFF.

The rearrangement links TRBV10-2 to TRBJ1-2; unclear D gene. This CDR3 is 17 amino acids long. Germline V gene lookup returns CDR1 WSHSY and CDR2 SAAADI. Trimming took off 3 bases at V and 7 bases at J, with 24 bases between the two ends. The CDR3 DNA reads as TGCGCCAGCAGTGAATCTTCCACCCTTATCGGGGATGCTGGCTACACCTTC. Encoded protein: CASSESSTLIGDAGYTF.

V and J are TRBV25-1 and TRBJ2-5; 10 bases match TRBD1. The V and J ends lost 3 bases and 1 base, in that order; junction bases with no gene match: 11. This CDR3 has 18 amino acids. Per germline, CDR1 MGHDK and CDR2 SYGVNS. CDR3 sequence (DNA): TGTGCCAGCAGTGACCTAGACAGGGGGCAGGGGATCCAAGAGACCCAGTACTTC. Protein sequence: CASSDLDRGQGIQETQYF.

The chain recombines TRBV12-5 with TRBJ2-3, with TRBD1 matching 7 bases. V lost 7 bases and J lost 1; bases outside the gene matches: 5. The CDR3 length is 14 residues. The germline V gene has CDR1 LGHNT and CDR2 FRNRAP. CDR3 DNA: TGTGCTAGTGCGCGCCAGGGGGGCACAGATACGCAGTATTTT. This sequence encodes CASARQGGTDTQYF. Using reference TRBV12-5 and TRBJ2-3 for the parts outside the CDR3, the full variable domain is DARVTQTPRHKVTEMGQEVTMRCQPILGHNTVFWYRQTMMQGLELLAYFRNRAPLDDSGMPKDRFSAEMPDATLATLKIQPSEPRDSAVYFCASARQGGTDTQYFGPGTRLTVL.

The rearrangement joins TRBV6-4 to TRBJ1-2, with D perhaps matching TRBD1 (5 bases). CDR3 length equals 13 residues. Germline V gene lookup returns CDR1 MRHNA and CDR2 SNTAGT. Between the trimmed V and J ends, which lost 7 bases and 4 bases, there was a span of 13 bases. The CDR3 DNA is TGTGCCAGCACCAAGAATGGGGGCTATGGCTACACCTTC. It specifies CASTKNGGYGYTF.

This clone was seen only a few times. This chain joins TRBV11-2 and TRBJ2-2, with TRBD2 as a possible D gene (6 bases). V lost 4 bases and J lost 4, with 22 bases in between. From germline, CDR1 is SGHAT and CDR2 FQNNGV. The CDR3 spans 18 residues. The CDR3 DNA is TGTGCCAGCAGCTCCCGGGACTTCGGGACCAAGGGCACCGGGGAGCTGTTTTTT. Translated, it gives CASSSRDFGTKGTGELFF. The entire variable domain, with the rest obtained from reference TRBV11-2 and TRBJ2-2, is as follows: EAGVAQSPRYKIIEKRQSVAFWCNPISGHATLYWYQQILGQGPKLLIQFQNNGVVDDSQLPKDRFSAERLKGVDSTLKIQPAKLEDSAVYLCASSSRDFGTKGTGELFFGEGSRLTVL.

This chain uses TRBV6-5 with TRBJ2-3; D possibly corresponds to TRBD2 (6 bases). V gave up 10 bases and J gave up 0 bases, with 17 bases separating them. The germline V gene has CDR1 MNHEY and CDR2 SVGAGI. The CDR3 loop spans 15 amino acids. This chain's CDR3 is CATSPLGSSTDTQYF. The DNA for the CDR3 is TGTGCCACCAGCCCGCTCGGGAGCAGCACAGATACGCAGTATTTT.